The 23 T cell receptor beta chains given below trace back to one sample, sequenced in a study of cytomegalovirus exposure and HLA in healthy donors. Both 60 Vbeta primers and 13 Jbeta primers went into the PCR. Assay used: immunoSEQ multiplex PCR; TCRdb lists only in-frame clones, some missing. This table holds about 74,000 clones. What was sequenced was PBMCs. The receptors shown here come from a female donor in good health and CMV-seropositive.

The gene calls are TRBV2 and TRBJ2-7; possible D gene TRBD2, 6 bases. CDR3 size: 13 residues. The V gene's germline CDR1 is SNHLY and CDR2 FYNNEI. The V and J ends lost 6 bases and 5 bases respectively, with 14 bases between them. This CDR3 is CASRGGSPNEQYF. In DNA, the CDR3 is TGTGCCAGCAGGGGGGGTAGCCCGAACGAGCAGTACTTC. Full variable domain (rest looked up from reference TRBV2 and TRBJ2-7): EPEVTQTPSHQVTQMGQEVILRCVPISNHLYFYWYRQILGQKVEFLVSFYNNEISEKSEIFDDQFSVERPDGSNFTLKIRSTKLEDSAMYFCASRGGSPNEQYFGPGTRLTVT.

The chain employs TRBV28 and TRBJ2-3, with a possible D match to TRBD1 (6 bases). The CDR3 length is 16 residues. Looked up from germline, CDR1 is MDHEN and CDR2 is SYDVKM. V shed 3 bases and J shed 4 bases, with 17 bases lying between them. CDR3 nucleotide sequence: TGTGCCAGCAGTTTGGGGATACAGGGTGGCCCAGATACGCAGTATTTT. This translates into CASSLGIQGGPDTQYF.

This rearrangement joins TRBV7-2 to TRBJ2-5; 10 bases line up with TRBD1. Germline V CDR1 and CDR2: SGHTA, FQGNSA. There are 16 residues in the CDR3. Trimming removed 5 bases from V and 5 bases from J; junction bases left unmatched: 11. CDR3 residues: CASSTTTGGFGETQYF. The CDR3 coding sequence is TGTGCCAGCAGCACAACGACAGGGGGCTTTGGGGAGACCCAGTACTTC.

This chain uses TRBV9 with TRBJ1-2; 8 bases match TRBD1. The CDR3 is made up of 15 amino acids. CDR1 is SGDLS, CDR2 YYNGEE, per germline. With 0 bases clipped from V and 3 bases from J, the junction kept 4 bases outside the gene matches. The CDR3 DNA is TGTGCCAGCAGCGTAGGGGACAGGCCCTACTATGGCTACACCTTC. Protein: CASSVGDRPYYGYTF. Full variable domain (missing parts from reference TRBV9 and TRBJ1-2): DSGVTQTPKHLITATGQRVTLRCSPRSGDLSVYWYQQSLDQGLQFLIQYYNGEERAKGNILERFSAQQFPDLHSELNLSSLELGDSALYFCASSVGDRPYYGYTFGSGTRLTVV.

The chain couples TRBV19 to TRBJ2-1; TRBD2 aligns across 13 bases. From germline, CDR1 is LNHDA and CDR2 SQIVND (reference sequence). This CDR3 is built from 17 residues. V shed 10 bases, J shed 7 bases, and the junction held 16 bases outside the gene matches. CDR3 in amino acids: CATAGTSGARTWNEQFF. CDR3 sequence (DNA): TGTGCCACCGCCGGGACTAGCGGGGCAAGGACGTGGAATGAGCAGTTCTTC.

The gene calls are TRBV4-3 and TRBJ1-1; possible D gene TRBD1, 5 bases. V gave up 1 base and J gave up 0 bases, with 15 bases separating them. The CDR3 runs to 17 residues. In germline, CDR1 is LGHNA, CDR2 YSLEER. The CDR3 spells CASSQVSRAGVNTEAFF. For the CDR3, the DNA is TGCGCCAGCAGCCAAGTGTCCAGGGCGGGAGTGAACACTGAAGCTTTCTTT.

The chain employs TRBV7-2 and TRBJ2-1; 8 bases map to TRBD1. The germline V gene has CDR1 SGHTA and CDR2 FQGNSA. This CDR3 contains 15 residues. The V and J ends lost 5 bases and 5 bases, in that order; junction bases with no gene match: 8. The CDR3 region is CASSPVGQGHNEQFF. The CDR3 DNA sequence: TGTGCCAGCAGCCCAGTTGGACAGGGACACAATGAGCAGTTCTTC.

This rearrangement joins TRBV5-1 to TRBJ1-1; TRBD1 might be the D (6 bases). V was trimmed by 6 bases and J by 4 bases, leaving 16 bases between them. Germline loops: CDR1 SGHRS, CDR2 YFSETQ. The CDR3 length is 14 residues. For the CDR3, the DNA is TGCGCCAGCAAACCTTACAGGGAGATCACTGAAGCTTTCTTT. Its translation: CASKPYREITEAFF.

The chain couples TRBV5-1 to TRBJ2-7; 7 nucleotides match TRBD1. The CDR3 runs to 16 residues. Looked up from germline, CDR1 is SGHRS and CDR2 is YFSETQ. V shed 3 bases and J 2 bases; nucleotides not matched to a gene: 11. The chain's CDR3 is CASSSTSRDSPYEQYF. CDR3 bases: TGCGCCAGCAGCTCGACCTCCCGGGACAGCCCCTACGAGCAGTACTTC.

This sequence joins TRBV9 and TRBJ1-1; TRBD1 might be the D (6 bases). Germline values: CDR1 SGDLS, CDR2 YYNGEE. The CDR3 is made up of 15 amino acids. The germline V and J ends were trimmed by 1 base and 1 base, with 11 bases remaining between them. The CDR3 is CASSVTGGANTEAFF. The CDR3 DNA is TGTGCCAGCAGCGTAACGGGGGGGGCGAACACTGAAGCTTTCTTT. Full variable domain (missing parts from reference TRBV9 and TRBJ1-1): DSGVTQTPKHLITATGQRVTLRCSPRSGDLSVYWYQQSLDQGLQFLIQYYNGEERAKGNILERFSAQQFPDLHSELNLSSLELGDSALYFCASSVTGGANTEAFFGQGTRLTVV.

The CDR3 region has the DNA TGTGCCAGCAGCTTAGTTGTACAGTTAGGTATCAATCAGCCCCAGCATTTT. It encodes CASSLVVQLGINQPQHF. This chain uses TRBV7-8 with TRBJ1-5; no firm D call. V was pared by 1 base and J by 3 bases, with 16 bases between. The CDR3 has 17 residues. The germline CDR1 and CDR2 sequences are SGHVS and FQNEAQ. The full variable domain, completed using reference TRBV7-8 and TRBJ1-5, is GAGVSQSPRYKVAKRGQDVALRCDPISGHVSLFWYQQALGQGPEFLTYFQNEAQLDKSGLPSDRFFAERPEGSVSTLKIQRTQQEDSAVYLCASSLVVQLGINQPQHFGDGTRLSIL.

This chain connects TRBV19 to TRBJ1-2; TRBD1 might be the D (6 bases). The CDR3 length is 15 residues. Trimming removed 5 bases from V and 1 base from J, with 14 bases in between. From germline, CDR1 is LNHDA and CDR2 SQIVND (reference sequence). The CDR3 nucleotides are TGTGCCAGTAGTCAAACAGGGATTGGTAACTATGGCTACACCTTC. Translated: CASSQTGIGNYGYTF.

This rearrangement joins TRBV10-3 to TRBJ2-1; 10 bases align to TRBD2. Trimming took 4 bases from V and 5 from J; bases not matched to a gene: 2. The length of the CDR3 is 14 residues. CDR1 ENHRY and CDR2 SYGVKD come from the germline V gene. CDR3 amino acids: CAISATSGNNEQFF. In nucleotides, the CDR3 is TGTGCCATCAGTGCAACTAGCGGGAACAATGAGCAGTTCTTC.

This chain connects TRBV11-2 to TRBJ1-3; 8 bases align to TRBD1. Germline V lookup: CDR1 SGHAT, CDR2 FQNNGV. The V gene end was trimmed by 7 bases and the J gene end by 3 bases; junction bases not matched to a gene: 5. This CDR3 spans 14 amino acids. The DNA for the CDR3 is TGTGCCAGCAACCTGGACAGGGTTGGAAACACCATATATTTT. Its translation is CASNLDRVGNTIYF.

The CDR3 bases are TGCGCCAGCAGCTCGACAGGGGGCGCGGGGCAGTACTTC. As protein: CASSSTGGAGQYF. The chain recombines TRBV5-1 with TRBJ2-7; 10 bases line up with TRBD1. Germline V lookup: CDR1 SGHRS, CDR2 YFSETQ. The CDR3 runs to 13 residues. V lost 3 bases, J lost 9 bases, and 6 bases stayed unmatched.

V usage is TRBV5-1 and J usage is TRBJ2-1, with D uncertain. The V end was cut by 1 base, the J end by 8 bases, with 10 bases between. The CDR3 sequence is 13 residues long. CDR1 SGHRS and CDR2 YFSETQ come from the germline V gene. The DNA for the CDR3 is TGCGCCAGCAGCTTGTACGACTCCCATGAGCAGTTCTTC. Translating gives CASSLYDSHEQFF. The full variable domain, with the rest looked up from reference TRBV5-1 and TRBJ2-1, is KAGVTQTPRYLIKTRGQQVTLSCSPISGHRSVSWYQQTPGQGLQFLFEYFSETQRNKGNFPGRFSGRQFSNSRSEMNVSTLELGDSALYLCASSLYDSHEQFFGPGTRLTVL.

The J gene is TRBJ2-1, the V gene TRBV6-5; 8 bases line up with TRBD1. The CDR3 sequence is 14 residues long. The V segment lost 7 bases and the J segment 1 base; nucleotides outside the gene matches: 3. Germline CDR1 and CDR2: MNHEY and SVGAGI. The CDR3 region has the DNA TGTGCCAGCAAGGGGGACAGGTCCTACAATGAGCAGTTCTTC. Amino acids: CASKGDRSYNEQFF.

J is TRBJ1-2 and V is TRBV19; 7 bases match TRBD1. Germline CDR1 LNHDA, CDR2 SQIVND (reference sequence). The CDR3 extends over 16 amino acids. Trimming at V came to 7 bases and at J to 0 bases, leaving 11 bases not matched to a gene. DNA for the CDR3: TGTGCCAGTACCCCGACCCGGACAGGTTCTAACTATGGCTACACCTTC. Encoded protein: CASTPTRTGSNYGYTF.

The CDR3 bases are TGTGCCAGCAGCTTAGATGCTAGCGGGGGAAGGAACAATGAGCAGTTCTTC. Translating it yields CASSLDASGGRNNEQFF. The rearrangement joins TRBV11-3 to TRBJ2-1; 10 bases fit TRBD2. There are 17 residues in the CDR3. Trimming at V came to 0 bases and at J to 5 bases, leaving 7 bases not matched to a gene. CDR1 SGHNT and CDR2 YENEEA come from the germline V gene.

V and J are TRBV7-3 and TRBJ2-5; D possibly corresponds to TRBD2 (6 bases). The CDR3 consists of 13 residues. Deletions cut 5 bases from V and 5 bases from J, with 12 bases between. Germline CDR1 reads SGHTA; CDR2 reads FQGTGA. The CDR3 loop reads CASSIGTRETQYF. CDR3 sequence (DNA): TGTGCCAGCAGCATCGGGACTCGGGAGACCCAGTACTTC.

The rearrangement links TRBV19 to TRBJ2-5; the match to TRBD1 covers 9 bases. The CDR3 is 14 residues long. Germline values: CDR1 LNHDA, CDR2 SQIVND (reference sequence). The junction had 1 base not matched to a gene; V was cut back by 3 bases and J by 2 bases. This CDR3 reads CASSIGTGQETQYF. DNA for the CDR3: TGTGCCAGTAGTATTGGGACAGGGCAAGAGACCCAGTACTTC.

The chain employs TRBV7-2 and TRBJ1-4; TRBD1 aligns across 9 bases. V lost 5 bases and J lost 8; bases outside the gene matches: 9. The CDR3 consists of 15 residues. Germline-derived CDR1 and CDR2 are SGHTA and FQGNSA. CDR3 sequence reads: CASSLRTGVGEKLFF. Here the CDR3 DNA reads TGTGCCAGCAGCCTGAGGACAGGGGTGGGGGAAAAACTGTTTTTT. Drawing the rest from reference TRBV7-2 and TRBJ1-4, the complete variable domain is GAGVSQSPSNKVTEKGKDVELRCDPISGHTALYWYRQSLGQGLEFLIYFQGNSAPDKSGLPSDRFSAERTGGSVSTLTIQRTQQEDSAVYLCASSLRTGVGEKLFFGSGTQLSVL.

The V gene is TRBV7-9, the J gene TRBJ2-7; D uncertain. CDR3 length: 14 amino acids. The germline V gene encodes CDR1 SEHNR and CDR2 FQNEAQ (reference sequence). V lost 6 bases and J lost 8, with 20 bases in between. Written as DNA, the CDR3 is TGTGCCAGCAGTGAGGTCCCCCTCCCTAGTAAGCAGTACTTC. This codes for CASSEVPLPSKQYF.